Following are 4 T cell receptor beta chains from one sample sequenced in a study of blood T cell repertoires in COVID-19. The data were produced by immunoSEQ multiplex PCR, yet TCRdb's version contains in-frame clones alone and is incomplete. The sample shows 110,000 to 150,000 clones, roughly 75% of them seen only once. Material: PBMCs or T cells enriched from blood (not recorded which). The receptors were sampled from a woman in her fifties or sixties who had recovered from COVID-19.

The V gene is TRBV7-2, the J gene TRBJ2-2; possibly TRBD2 for D (5 bases). Trimming took off 7 bases at V and 3 bases at J, with 18 bases between the two ends. The CDR3 extends over 16 amino acids. Germline V lookup: CDR1 SGHTA, CDR2 FQGNSA. The CDR3 reads CASTLGREGYTGELFF. In DNA form, the CDR3 reads TGTGCCAGCACCCTAGGGCGAGAGGGATACACCGGGGAGCTGTTTTTT.

The chain combines TRBV18 with TRBJ1-4; a possible D gene is TRBD1 (5 bases). V shed 2 bases and J shed 5 bases, with 15 bases lying between them. Germline assignment: CDR1 KGHSH and CDR2 LQKENI. The CDR3 runs 16 residues. This chain's CDR3 is CASSPGSGRVNEKLFF. Here the CDR3 DNA reads TGTGCCAGCTCACCAGGTTCAGGCAGGGTGAATGAAAAACTGTTTTTT.

This chain uses TRBV30 with TRBJ1-6, with D unresolved. Germline CDR1 reads GTSNPN; CDR2 reads SVGIG (reference sequence). This CDR3 spans 15 amino acids. V was trimmed by 0 bases and J by 0 bases, leaving 6 bases between them. CDR3 sequence (DNA): TGTGCCTGGAGTGTTAGGAGCTCCTATAATTCACCCCTCCACTTT. It encodes CAWSVRSSYNSPLHF.

The chain couples TRBV6-5 to TRBJ1-1; 9 positions match TRBD1. The J segment lost 6 bases and the V segment lost 5 bases, leaving 7 bases of the junction unmatched. This CDR3 comprises 14 residues. Germline loops: CDR1 MNHEY, CDR2 SVGAGI. CDR3 in amino acids: CASSTDRGSAEAFF. CDR3 nucleotide sequence: TGTGCCAGCAGTACGGACAGGGGATCGGCTGAAGCTTTCTTT.